Listed here are 28 T cell receptor beta chains from one sample, sequenced in a study of monozygotic twins with inflammatory bowel disease. With the 5' RACE reads reprocessed, TCRdb shows one record per CDR3 protein and no DNA. The table counts approximately 400,000 distinct CDR3 sequences; under 3% lies in the top ten. Sequenced input: blood. These receptors all stem from a human donor with ulcerative colitis or Crohn's disease, or a healthy co-twin of an affected twin (not recorded which).

The V call is TRBV7-2, the J call TRBJ2-3; the D call of TRBD1 rests on TCRdb alone, since no DNA is present to check it. This CDR3 region has 15 residues. Germline V CDR1 and CDR2: SGHTA, FQGNSA. The CDR3 sequence: CASSPPPGSTDTQYF.

J is TRBJ2-1 and V is TRBV30; the D call from TCRdb, TRBD2, cannot be confirmed without DNA. Germline V gives CDR1 GTSNPN, CDR2 SVGIG (reference sequence). The CDR3 length is 17 residues. Here the CDR3 reads CAWSAGLAGAFDNEQFF.

V is TRBV20-1 and J is TRBJ1-1. The CDR3 is made up of 13 amino acids. Germline V gives CDR1 DFQATT, CDR2 SNEGSKA (reference sequence). The chain's CDR3 is CSAREGMKPEAFF.

V usage is TRBV4-1 and J usage is TRBJ2-1; the TCRdb D gene call, TRBD1, has no DNA to confirm it. There are 16 residues in the CDR3. CDR1 is MGHRA, CDR2 YSYEKL, per germline. CDR3: CASSRDTGGSYNEQFF.

This sequence joins TRBV5-1 and TRBJ2-7; no DNA is available, so the TRBD1 call from TCRdb remains unchecked. The CDR3 spans 14 residues. CDR1 and CDR2 from the germline V gene are SGHRS and YFSETQ. CDR3 in amino acids: CASSPVVGALEQYF.

This chain joins TRBV20-1 and TRBJ1-1; the TCRdb D gene call, TRBD1, has no DNA to confirm it. CDR1 DFQATT and CDR2 SNEGSKA come from the germline V gene (reference sequence). CDR3 size: 15 residues. The CDR3 here is CSARVGGNRNTEAFF.

The CDR3: CASSFPARTDTQYF. The chain links TRBV12-3 or TRBV12-4 to TRBJ2-3; the D call of TRBD1 rests on TCRdb alone, since no DNA is present to check it. This CDR3 contains 14 residues.

The chain joins TRBV29-1 to TRBJ2-7; as DNA is missing, the TRBD2 call by TCRdb cannot be tested. Germline CDR1 and CDR2: SQVTM and ANQGSEA. The CDR3 is 15 residues long. CDR3 sequence reads: CSVEFRTSSSYEQYF.

V and J are TRBV7-3 and TRBJ2-3. Germline lookup yields CDR1 SGHTA and CDR2 FQGTGA. The CDR3 is made up of 11 amino acids. CDR3 amino acids: CATGSTDTQYF.

This CDR3 reads CASSSRSGPPTLQYF. This sequence joins TRBV7-9 and TRBJ2-7; the D call of TRBD2 rests on TCRdb alone, since no DNA is present to check it. Looked up from germline, CDR1 is SEHNR and CDR2 is FQNEAQ (reference sequence). The CDR3 extends over 15 amino acids.

The rearrangement uses TRBV19 and TRBJ1-1; TCRdb picks TRBD1, but there is no DNA to check that call. CDR3 length: 15 amino acids. Germline CDR1 and CDR2: LNHDA and SQIVND (reference sequence). The CDR3 reads CASSRLQAGGREAFF.

The chain employs TRBV5-6 and TRBJ2-5; without DNA, the TCRdb call of TRBD1 cannot be checked. CDR1 SGHDT and CDR2 YYEEEE come from the germline V gene. This CDR3 is built from 14 residues. This chain's CDR3 is CASSLAAGKKTQYF.

V usage is TRBV20-1 and J usage is TRBJ1-4; TCRdb names TRBD1, which stays unverified in the absence of DNA. The CDR3 is 18 residues long. Germline V CDR1 and CDR2: DFQATT, SNEGSKA (reference sequence). This chain's CDR3 is CSARTGGAWGTTNEKLFF.

The chain links TRBV5-4 to TRBJ2-1; TCRdb's D call, TRBD1, is unchecked because there is no DNA. Germline CDR1 and CDR2: SGHNT and YYREEE (reference sequence). This CDR3 has 13 amino acids. CDR3 sequence reads: CAVPGQKYNEQFF.

The rearrangement joins TRBV30 to TRBJ2-5; TCRdb's D gene call, TRBD2, goes unchecked for lack of DNA. CDR1 GTSNPN and CDR2 SVGIG come from the germline V gene (reference sequence). This CDR3 contains 15 residues. The CDR3 region is CAWSEPGLARETQYF.

This chain links TRBV27 with TRBJ2-2; TCRdb calls TRBD1, which cannot be checked without DNA. The CDR3 is 15 residues long. CDR1 MNHEY and CDR2 SMNVEV come from the germline V gene (reference sequence). The CDR3 here is CASSLLGGENGELFF.

The genes are TRBV14 and TRBJ2-1; TCRdb's assignment of TRBD2 cannot be checked, as there is no DNA. The CDR3 covers 16 residues. CDR1 is SGHDN and CDR2 is FVKESK in the germline V gene. CDR3 region: CASSQGTSGFYNEQFF.

The genes are TRBV10-3 and TRBJ1-1. Germline values: CDR1 ENHRY, CDR2 SYGVKD. CDR3 length: 12 amino acids. The CDR3 sequence: CAISESTTEAFF.

The chain recombines TRBV5-1 with TRBJ1-2; TCRdb's D gene call, TRBD1, goes unchecked for lack of DNA. Germline V gives CDR1 SGHRS, CDR2 YFSETQ. The CDR3 consists of 14 residues. CDR3 sequence reads: CASSSGTGHIGYTF. The full variable domain, in which reference TRBV5-1 and TRBJ1-2 provide the parts outside the CDR3, is KAGVTQTPRYLIKTRGQQVTLSCSPISGHRSVSWYQQTPGQGLQFLFEYFSETQRNKGNFPGRFSGRQFSNSRSEMNVSTLELGDSALYLCASSSGTGHIGYTFGSGTRLTVV.

CDR3 protein: CASSPLGGGTIKNTEAFF. The rearrangement links TRBV18 to TRBJ1-1. The CDR3 has 18 residues. The germline V gene has CDR1 KGHSH and CDR2 LQKENI.

The chain carries TRBV5-1 and TRBJ1-6; absent DNA, TCRdb's TRBD1 call cannot be checked. CDR1 is SGHRS and CDR2 is YFSETQ in the germline V gene. The CDR3 length is 13 residues. CDR3 region: CASSLESGSPLHF.

This chain connects TRBV5-4 to TRBJ2-1; TCRdb outputs TRBD2, but without DNA this stays unchecked. The CDR3 spans 16 residues. CDR1 SGHNT and CDR2 YYREEE come from the germline V gene (reference sequence). This chain's CDR3 is CASSRGTSGSYNEQFF.

The V call is TRBV15, the J call TRBJ2-7; no DNA is available, so the TRBD1 call from TCRdb remains unchecked. The CDR3 loop spans 12 amino acids. CDR1 LNHNV and CDR2 YYDKDF come from the germline V gene (reference sequence). Here the CDR3 reads CATSRRGYEQYF.

The rearrangement links TRBV28 to TRBJ1-2. The CDR3 has 13 amino acids. In germline, CDR1 is MDHEN, CDR2 SYDVKM. CDR3: CASTRTATDGYTF.

The chain recombines TRBV3-1 with TRBJ2-7; the TCRdb call, TRBD1, lacks DNA for checking. The CDR3 covers 15 residues. CDR1 is LGHDT and CDR2 is YNNKEL in the germline V gene (reference sequence). CDR3 in amino acids: CASSQAPGQHYEQYF.

This chain's CDR3 is CATRDTLNSPLHF. J is TRBJ1-6 and V is TRBV6-1; the TRBD1 assignment by TCRdb is unverifiable without DNA. The germline V gene has CDR1 MNHNS and CDR2 SASEGT. The CDR3 sequence is 13 residues long.

The V and J genes are TRBV5-1 and TRBJ2-4; lacking DNA, the TRBD1 call made by TCRdb goes unchecked. Germline loops: CDR1 SGHRS, CDR2 YFSETQ. This CDR3 comprises 13 residues. The CDR3 reads CATRRDSENIQYF.

The CDR3 region is CASRQGRMGGANVLTF. The V and J genes are TRBV5-4 and TRBJ2-6; the D call from TCRdb, TRBD1, cannot be confirmed without DNA. CDR1 and CDR2 (germline): SGHNT, YYREEE (reference sequence). This CDR3 is 16 amino acids long.